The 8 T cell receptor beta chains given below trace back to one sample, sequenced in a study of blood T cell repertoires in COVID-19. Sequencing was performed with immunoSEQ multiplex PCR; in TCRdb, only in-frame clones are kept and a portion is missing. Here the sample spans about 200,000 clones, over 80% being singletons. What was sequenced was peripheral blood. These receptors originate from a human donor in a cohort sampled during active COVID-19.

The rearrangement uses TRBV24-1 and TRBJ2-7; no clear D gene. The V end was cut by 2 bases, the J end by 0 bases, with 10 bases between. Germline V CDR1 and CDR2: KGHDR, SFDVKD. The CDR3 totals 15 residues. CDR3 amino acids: CATSDSTARSYEQYF. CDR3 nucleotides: TGTGCCACCAGTGATTCCACAGCCCGCTCCTACGAGCAGTACTTC.

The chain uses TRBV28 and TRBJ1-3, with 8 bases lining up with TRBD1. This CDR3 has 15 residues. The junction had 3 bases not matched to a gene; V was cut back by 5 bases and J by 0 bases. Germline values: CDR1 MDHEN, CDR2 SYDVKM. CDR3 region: CASSPGQGSGNTIYF. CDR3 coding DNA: TGTGCCAGCAGTCCCGGACAGGGCTCTGGAAACACCATATATTTT. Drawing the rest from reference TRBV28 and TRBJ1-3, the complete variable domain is DVKVTQSSRYLVKRTGEKVFLECVQDMDHENMFWYRQDPGLGLRLIYFSYDVKMKEKGDIPEGYSVSREKKERFSLILESASTNQTSMYLCASSPGQGSGNTIYFGEGSWLTVV.

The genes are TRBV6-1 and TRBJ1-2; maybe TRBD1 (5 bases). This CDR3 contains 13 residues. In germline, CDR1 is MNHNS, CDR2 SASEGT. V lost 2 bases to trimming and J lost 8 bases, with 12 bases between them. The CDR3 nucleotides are TGTGCCAGCAGTGAACAGGCAGGGATCGGCTACACCTTC. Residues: CASSEQAGIGYTF.

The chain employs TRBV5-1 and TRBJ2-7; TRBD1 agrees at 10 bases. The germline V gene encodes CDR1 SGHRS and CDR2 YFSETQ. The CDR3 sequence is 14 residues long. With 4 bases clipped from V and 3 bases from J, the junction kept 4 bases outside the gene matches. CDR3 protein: CASSPGQGDYEQYF. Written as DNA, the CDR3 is TGCGCCAGCAGCCCAGGACAGGGGGACTACGAGCAGTACTTC.

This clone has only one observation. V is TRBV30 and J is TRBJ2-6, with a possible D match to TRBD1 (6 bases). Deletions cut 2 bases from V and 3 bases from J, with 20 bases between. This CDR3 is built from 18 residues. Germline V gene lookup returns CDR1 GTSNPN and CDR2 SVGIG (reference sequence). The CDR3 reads CAWSRSTGSLLGANVLTF. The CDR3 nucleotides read TGTGCCTGGAGTCGGTCAACAGGGAGCCTTCTTGGGGCCAACGTCCTGACTTTC.

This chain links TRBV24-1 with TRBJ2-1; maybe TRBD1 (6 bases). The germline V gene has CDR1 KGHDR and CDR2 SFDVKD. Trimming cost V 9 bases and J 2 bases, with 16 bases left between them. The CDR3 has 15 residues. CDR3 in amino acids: CATANPGVPYNEQFF. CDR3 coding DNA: TGTGCCACCGCCAACCCAGGGGTACCCTACAATGAGCAGTTCTTC.

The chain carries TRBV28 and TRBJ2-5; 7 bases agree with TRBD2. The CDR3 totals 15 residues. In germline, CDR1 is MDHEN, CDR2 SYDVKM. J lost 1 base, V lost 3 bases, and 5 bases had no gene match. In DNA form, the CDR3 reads TGTGCCAGCAGTTTCGGCGGGAGCACCCAAGAGACCCAGTACTTC. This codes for CASSFGGSTQETQYF.

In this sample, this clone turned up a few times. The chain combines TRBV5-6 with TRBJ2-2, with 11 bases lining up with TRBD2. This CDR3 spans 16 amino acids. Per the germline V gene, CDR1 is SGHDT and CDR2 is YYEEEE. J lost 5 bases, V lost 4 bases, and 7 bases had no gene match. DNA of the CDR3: TGTGCCAGCAGCCAACTAGCGGGAGTAGGTACCGGGGAGCTGTTTTTT. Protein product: CASSQLAGVGTGELFF.